The text below deals with one T cell receptor beta chain. The antigen is undetermined. The germline V and J ends were trimmed by 7 bases and 3 bases, with 16 bases remaining between them. Germline CDR1 reads MNHEY; CDR2 reads SVGAGI. This CDR3 contains 14 residues. The data were obtained in a study of cytomegalovirus exposure and HLA in healthy donors. Study conclusions and caveats: Reports described diagnosis of cytomegalovirus status by the classifier as highly specific and sensitive. Indistinguishable V segments such as TRBV6-2 and TRBV6-3 were excluded. Prior analysis indicated that the majority of TCR beta V segments exhibited productivity approximately 87% or approximately 30% of the time.

The study ran its PCR with 60 Vbeta and 13 Jbeta primers. This table comes from immunoSEQ multiplex PCR, and its TCRdb copy is limited to in-frame clones, with some not included. The sample shows around 150,000 clones, roughly 80% of them seen only once. The material sequenced was PBMCs. The clonotype was recovered from a man between 35 and 55 years old in good health and CMV-seronegative. The chain has TRBV6-5 and TRBJ2-7; D is perhaps TRBD2 (7 bases). The CDR3 DNA sequence: TGTGCCAGCAACAGGGAGGGAGGGAGCTACGAGCAGTACTTC. Translated, it gives CASNREGGSYEQYF.